This T cell receptor beta chain was sequenced during a study of shared clonotypes between healthy human individuals. A remark on this clone: Its antigen is currently unknown. The DNA is left out, because the CDR3 cannot be placed on it with certainty; the CDR3 is given as TCRdb lists it.

The assay used deep level. Here immunoSEQ multiplex PCR was the method, and the copy in TCRdb shows in-frame clones only, minus some. The data contain around 1,100,000 clones, 70% to 80% of them seen just once; the ten biggest clones take up 0.89%. Germline V gives CDR1 MDHEN, CDR2 SYDVKM. The CDR3 totals 16 residues, both ends included. Study-wide findings and caveats: Read depth was anticipated to influence clonotype sharing among donors. Larger estimated richness was generally seen in naive subsets than in memory subsets.

The receptor's source is a man between 18 and 35 years old in good health. Some clones in this sample may be carry-over from other donors' samples. Sequenced sample: memory CD4+ T cells from PBMCs. As to subset: CD45RA-negative fraction. The chain couples TRBV28 to TRBJ2-7; TRBD1 is taken as the D call from the table, unchecked against the DNA. The CDR3 reads CASSLGPGRVGPGTYF.